This T cell receptor beta chain was observed in a study of blood T cells in healthy people across ages (dated by TCRdb to the mid-2010s). Background for the entire study: In model experiments, roughly one uniquely barcoded TCR beta cDNA molecule per two T cells was captured by template switching. To track age-related changes in TCR beta repertoire diversity, the study relied on deep sequencing normalized with unique cDNA molecular identifiers. To avoid experimental bias, donors of different ages were spread randomly across the sequencing lanes. Two additional independent replicas of 1 million unique cDNA reads from the same blood draw were analyzed for two donors (one aged 18 to 29 and one aged 80 or older). Four age groups were formed from the donors: young (average about 17 years), middle-aged (around 41), aged (62) and long-lived (about 80).

The donors were around 39 Caucasian individuals from Russia, aged 6 to 90 years, who were systemically healthy. Each donor gave about 9.7 milliliters of peripheral blood, drawn into EDTA-treated Vacutainer tubes. Ficoll-Paque density-gradient centrifugation was used to isolate PBMCs, with at least 6.5 million per sample. Total RNA was extracted from PBMCs with Trizol reagent, with at least 5 micrograms obtained per sample. For every donor, an aliquot of PBMCs went through flow cytometry to measure the percentages of naive CD45RAhigh/CD27high T cells. Its CDR3 holds 14 amino acids, cysteine through phenylalanine. The read is trimmed to its CDR3 DNA, 42 bases read in frame from base 1. According to the germline V gene (reference sequence), CDR1 reads LGHDT and CDR2 reads YNNKEL. The research as a whole found: Observed TCR beta diversity per million T cells fell roughly linearly with age, and a significant reduction was already apparent by age around 36. Because the CMV infection status of the donors was unknown, age-related changes in expanded clonotypes may potentially have been confounded. Bulk unsorted PBMC profiling prevented conclusive comparison of naive and antigen-experienced compartments. Observed TCR beta diversity correlated strongly with the percentage of naive T cells measured by flow cytometry. Estimates of total diversity based on one million sequenced T cells were considered lower bounds and underestimates. Compared with the aged group, more naive CD4+ T cells, fewer expanded clones and increased TCR diversity were shown by the long-lived group, suggesting age selection.

Library preparation was by 5' RACE. The sequencer was an Illumina HiSeq 2500. A second roughly 6 to 12 cycle PCR used a sample-barcoded 5' primer and a J-beta primer mix. A unique molecular identifier was introduced onto each TCR beta cDNA molecule by a template-switch 5' adaptor carrying 12 random nucleotides. Each sample yielded at least 2.5 million CDR3-containing paired-end reads. First-strand cDNA synthesis was performed from all RNA using the Mint cDNA synthesis kit, with priming by a TRBC-specific oligonucleotide. Following uracil-DNA glycosylase treatment, a first 18-cycle PCR with universal primers M1SS and BC2_uni_R was performed on all cDNA. The study's own analysis went as follows. For normalization, 1 million high-quality reads were randomly selected from each sample, with every read carrying a distinct molecular identifier. Instead of being binned into consensus sequences, reads with shared molecular identifiers were discarded. MiTCR, set to a Q25 quality threshold and the strictest error-elimination algorithm, was used for CDR3 identification, clonotype clustering and error correction. A nonparametric unseen species model with Euler transformation was used to estimate lower-bound total TCR beta diversity. TCRdb redid the processing of the public reads, applying fastp at Q25 and MiXCR, and retained in-frame beta chains. Entries are consolidated by CDR3 protein sequence, retaining the most common genes and DNA. The V and J calls follow TCRdb's processing rather than the paper's. The table for this sample lists about 1.7 million distinct CDR3 sequences; approximately 30% of them were counted only once. The ten largest clones represent about 7.7% of the sample.

Comments on this clonotype: The antigen it binds to is not known. The junction departs from the called germline gene at one end, perhaps through a read error.

The sequenced material came from blood. The TCR originated in a woman in her 30s in good health. Recombination linked TRBV3-1 to TRBJ2-5, with 8 middle bases fitting TRBD2. The CDR3 sequence is CAISPLADQETQYF. The DNA is TGTGCCATCAGCCCACTAGCGGACCAAGAGACCCAGTACTTC.